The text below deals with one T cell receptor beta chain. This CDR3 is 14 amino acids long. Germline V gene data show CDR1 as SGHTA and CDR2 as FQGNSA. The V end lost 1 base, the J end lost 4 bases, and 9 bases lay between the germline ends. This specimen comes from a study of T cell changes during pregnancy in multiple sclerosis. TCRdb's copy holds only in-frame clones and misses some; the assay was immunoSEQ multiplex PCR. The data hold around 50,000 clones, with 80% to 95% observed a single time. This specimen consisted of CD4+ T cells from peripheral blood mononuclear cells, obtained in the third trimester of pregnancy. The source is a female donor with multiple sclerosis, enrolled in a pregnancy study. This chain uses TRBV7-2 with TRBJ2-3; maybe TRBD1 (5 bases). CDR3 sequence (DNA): TGTGCCAGCAGCTTAGGAGTGGGGCCAGATACGCAGTATTTT. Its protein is CASSLGVGPDTQYF. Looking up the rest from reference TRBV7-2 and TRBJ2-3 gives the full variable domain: GAGVSQSPSNKVTEKGKDVELRCDPISGHTALYWYRQSLGQGLEFLIYFQGNSAPDKSGLPSDRFSAERTGGSVSTLTIQRTQQEDSAVYLCASSLGVGPDTQYFGPGTRLTVL.